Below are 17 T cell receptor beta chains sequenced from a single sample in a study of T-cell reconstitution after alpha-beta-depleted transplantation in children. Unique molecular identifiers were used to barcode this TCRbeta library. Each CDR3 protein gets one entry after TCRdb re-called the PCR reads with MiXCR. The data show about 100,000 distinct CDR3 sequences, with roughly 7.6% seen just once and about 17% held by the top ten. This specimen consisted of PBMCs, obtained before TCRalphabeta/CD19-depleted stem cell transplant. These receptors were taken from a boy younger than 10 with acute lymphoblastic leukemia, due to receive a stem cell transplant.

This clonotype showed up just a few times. The CDR3 sequence is CASSEEEGRVDEQFF. For the CDR3, the DNA is TGTGCCAGCAGTGAAGAGGAGGGCAGGGTGGATGAGCAGTTCTTC. This chain connects TRBV6-1 to TRBJ2-1; a possible D gene is TRBD2 (6 bases). Germline CDR1 reads MNHNS; CDR2 reads SASEGT. Trimming left V 1 base short and J 8 bases short, with 15 bases between. This CDR3 spans 15 amino acids.

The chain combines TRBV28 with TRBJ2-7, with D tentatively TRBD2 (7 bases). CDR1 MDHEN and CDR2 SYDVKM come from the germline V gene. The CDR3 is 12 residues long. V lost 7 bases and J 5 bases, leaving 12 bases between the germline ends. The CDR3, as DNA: TGTGCCAGCACGCCGGGGGGCAACGAGCAGTACTTC. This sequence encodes CASTPGGNEQYF. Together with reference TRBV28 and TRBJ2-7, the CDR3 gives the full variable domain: DVKVTQSSRYLVKRTGEKVFLECVQDMDHENMFWYRQDPGLGLRLIYFSYDVKMKEKGDIPEGYSVSREKKERFSLILESASTNQTSMYLCASTPGGNEQYFGPGTRLTVT.

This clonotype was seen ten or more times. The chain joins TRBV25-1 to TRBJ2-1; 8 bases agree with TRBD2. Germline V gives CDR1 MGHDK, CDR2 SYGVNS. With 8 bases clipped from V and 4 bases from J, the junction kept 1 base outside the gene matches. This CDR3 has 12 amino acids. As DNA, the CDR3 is TGTGCCAGCGAGCGGGAGTACAATGAGCAGTTCTTC. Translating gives CASEREYNEQFF.

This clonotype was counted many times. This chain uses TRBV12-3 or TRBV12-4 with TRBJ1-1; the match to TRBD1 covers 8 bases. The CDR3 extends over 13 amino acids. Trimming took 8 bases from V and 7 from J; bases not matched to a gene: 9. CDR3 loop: CASQRLQGGEAFF. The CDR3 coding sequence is TGTGCCAGCCAGAGGCTACAGGGGGGTGAAGCTTTCTTT.

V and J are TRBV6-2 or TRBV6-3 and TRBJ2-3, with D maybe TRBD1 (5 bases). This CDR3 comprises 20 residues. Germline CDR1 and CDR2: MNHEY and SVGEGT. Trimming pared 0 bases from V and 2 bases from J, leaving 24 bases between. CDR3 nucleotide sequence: TGTGCCAGCAGTTACTCGAATCTCCCTTTTGGTGGACAAACCACAGATACGCAGTATTTT. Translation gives CASSYSNLPFGGQTTDTQYF.

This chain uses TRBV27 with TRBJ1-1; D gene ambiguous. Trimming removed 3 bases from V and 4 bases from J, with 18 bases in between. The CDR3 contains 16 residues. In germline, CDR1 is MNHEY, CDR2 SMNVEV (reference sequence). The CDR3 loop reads CASSLGRSGLGTEAFF. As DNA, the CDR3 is TGTGCCAGCAGTTTGGGTCGATCAGGCTTGGGCACTGAAGCTTTCTTT.

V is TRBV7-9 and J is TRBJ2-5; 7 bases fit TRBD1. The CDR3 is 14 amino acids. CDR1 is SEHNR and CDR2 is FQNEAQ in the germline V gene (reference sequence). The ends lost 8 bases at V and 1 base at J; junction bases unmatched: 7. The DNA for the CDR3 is TGTGCCAGCCGAAACAGGGGTCCCCAAGAGACCCAGTACTTC. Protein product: CASRNRGPQETQYF. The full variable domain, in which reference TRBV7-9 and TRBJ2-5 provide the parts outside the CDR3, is DTGVSQNPRHKITKRGQNVTFRCDPISEHNRLYWYRQTLGQGPEFLTYFQNEAQLEKSRLLSDRFSAERPKGSFSTLEIQRTEQGDSAMYLCASRNRGPQETQYFGPGTRLLVL.

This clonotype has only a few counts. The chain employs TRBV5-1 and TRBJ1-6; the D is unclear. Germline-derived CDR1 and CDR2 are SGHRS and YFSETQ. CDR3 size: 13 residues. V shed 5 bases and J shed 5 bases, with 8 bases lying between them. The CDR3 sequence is CASRSQDNSPLHF. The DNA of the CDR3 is TGCGCCAGCAGGTCCCAGGATAATTCACCCCTCCACTTT.

CDR3 sequence (DNA): TGTGCCAGCAGCGTCGCCAGTCGGGGGGCTAATGAAAAACTGTTTTTT. As protein: CASSVASRGANEKLFF. The chain recombines TRBV9 with TRBJ1-4, with D perhaps TRBD1 (5 bases). From germline, CDR1 is SGDLS and CDR2 YYNGEE. This CDR3 has 16 amino acids. Trimming shortened V by 2 bases and J by 3 bases, and 14 bases separated the two germline ends.

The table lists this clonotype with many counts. Here the CDR3 DNA reads TGCGCCAGCAGCCTGACTAGCGGGGTTTCTAGGGAGCTGTTTTTT. As protein: CASSLTSGVSRELFF. The V call is TRBV5-1, the J call TRBJ2-2, with 11 bases identical to TRBD2. V gave up 4 bases and J gave up 9 bases; unmatched junction bases: 8. This CDR3 has 15 amino acids. In germline, CDR1 is SGHRS, CDR2 YFSETQ.

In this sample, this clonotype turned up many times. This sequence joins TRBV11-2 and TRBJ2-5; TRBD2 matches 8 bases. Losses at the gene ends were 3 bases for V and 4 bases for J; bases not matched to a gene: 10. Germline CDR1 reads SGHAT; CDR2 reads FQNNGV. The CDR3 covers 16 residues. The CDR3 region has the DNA TGTGCCAGCAGCTTTGGAAATAGCGGGGCTTTAGAGACCCAGTACTTC. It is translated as CASSFGNSGALETQYF.

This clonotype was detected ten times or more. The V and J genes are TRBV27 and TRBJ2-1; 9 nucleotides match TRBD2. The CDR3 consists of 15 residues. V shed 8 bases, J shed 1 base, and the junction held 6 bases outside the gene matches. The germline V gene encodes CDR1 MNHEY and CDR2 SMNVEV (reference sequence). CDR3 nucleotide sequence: TGTGCCAGCGGTAGCGGGGGTACATCCTACAATGAGCAGTTCTTC. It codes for CASGSGGTSYNEQFF.

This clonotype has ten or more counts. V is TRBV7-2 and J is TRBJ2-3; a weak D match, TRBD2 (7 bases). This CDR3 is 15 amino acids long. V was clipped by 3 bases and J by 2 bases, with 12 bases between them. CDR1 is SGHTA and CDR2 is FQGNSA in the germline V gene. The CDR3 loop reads CASSLGGGLTDTQYF. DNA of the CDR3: TGTGCCAGCAGCTTGGGGGGGGGGCTCACAGATACGCAGTATTTT.

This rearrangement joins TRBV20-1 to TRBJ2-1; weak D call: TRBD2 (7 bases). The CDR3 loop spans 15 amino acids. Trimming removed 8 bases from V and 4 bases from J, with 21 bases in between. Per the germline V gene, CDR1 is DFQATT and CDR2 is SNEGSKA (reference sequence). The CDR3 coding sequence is TGCAGTCCTTCCGATCATGCGGGGGCGTACAATGAGCAGTTCTTC. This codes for CSPSDHAGAYNEQFF.

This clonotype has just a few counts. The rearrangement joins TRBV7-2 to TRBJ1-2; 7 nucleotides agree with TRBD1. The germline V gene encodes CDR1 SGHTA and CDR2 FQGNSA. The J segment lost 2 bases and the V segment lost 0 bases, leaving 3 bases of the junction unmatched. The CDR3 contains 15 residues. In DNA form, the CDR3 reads TGTGCCAGCAGCTTAGCGACAGGGTTAAACTATGGCTACACCTTC. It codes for CASSLATGLNYGYTF.

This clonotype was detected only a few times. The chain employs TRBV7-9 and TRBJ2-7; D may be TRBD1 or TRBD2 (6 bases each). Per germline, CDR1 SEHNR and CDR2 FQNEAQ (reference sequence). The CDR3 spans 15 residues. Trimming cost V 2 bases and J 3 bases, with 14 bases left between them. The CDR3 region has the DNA TGTGCCAGCAGCTTATCAACGGGGGCATTCTACGAGCAGTACTTC. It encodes CASSLSTGAFYEQYF. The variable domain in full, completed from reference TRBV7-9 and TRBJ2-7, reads DTGVSQNPRHKITKRGQNVTFRCDPISEHNRLYWYRQTLGQGPEFLTYFQNEAQLEKSRLLSDRFSAERPKGSFSTLEIQRTEQGDSAMYLCASSLSTGAFYEQYFGPGTRLTVT.

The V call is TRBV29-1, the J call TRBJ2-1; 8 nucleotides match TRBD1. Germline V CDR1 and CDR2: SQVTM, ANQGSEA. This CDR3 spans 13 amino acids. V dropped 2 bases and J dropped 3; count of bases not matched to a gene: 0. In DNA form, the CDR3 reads TGCAGCGTTGAAACAGGGGGCTACAATGAGCAGTTCTTC. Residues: CSVETGGYNEQFF.